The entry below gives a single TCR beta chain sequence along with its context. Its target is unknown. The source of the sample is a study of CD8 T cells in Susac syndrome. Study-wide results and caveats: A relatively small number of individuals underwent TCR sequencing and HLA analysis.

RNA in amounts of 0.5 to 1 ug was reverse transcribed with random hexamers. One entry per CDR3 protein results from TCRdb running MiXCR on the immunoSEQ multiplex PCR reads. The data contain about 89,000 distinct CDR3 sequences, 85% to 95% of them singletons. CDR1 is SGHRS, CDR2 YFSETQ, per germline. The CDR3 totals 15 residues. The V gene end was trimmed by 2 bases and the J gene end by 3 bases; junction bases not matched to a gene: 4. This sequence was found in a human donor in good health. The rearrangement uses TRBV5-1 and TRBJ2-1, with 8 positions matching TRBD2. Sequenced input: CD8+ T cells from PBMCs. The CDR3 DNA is TGCGCCAGCAGCTTTAGCGGGGCGGACTACAATGAGCAGTTCTTC. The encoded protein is CASSFSGADYNEQFF.